Below, 21 T cell receptor beta chains from the same sample are listed, as sequenced in a study of blood T cell repertoires in COVID-19. Assay used: immunoSEQ multiplex PCR; TCRdb lists only in-frame clones, some missing. The repertoire holds some 120,000 clones, with around 82% as singletons. The material sequenced was peripheral blood. The receptors here all came from a man aged 25-40 years with COVID-19, enrolled during active disease.

The chain has TRBV11-2 and TRBJ1-3, with 7 bases aligning to TRBD1. This CDR3 has 13 residues. V lost 4 bases to trimming and J lost 9 bases; unmatched junction nucleotides: 6. CDR1 is SGHAT, CDR2 FQNNGV, per germline. The CDR3: CASSSDRVGTIYF. CDR3 in DNA: TGTGCCAGCAGCTCCGACAGGGTGGGCACCATATATTTT.

This chain joins TRBV3-1 (or the pseudogene TRBV3-2) and TRBJ2-1, with 12 bases identical to TRBD2. Trimming cost V 4 bases and J 5 bases; bases outside gene matches: 3. CDR3 length: 15 residues. Germline loops: CDR1 LGHDT, CDR2 YNNKEL (reference sequence). The CDR3 loop is CASSRTSGANNEQFF. In nucleotides, the CDR3 is TGTGCCAGCAGCCGGACTAGCGGGGCTAACAATGAGCAGTTCTTC.

The gene calls are TRBV6-6 and TRBJ2-2; D gene unclear. Germline-derived CDR1 and CDR2 are MNHNY and SVGAGI (reference sequence). Trimming shortened V by 2 bases and J by 3 bases, and 4 bases separated the two germline ends. This CDR3 has 13 amino acids. The CDR3 is CASSYQYTGELFF. The CDR3 coding sequence is TGTGCCAGCAGTTACCAATACACCGGGGAGCTGTTTTTT.

This clone appeared a single time. The rearrangement uses TRBV6-5 and TRBJ2-7; 9 bases are shared with TRBD2. The CDR3 consists of 15 residues. Germline V gives CDR1 MNHEY, CDR2 SVGAGI. The J segment lost 1 base and the V segment lost 8 bases, leaving 9 bases of the junction unmatched. For the CDR3, the DNA is TGTGCCAGCGCGGGAGGGGTAGCGGGTTCCTACGAGCAGTACTTC. Its protein is CASAGGVAGSYEQYF.

V gene TRBV6-5 combines with J gene TRBJ2-7, with TRBD2 matching 8 bases. J gave up 0 bases and V 9 bases, and 10 bases lay outside the gene matches. The CDR3 length is 15 residues. Germline assignment: CDR1 MNHEY and CDR2 SVGAGI. The CDR3: CASKYSGTSSYEQYF. As DNA, the CDR3 is TGTGCCAGTAAATATAGCGGGACCAGCTCCTACGAGCAGTACTTC.

This chain uses TRBV10-3 with TRBJ2-7, with 7 bases identical to TRBD1. CDR1 and CDR2 (germline): ENHRY, SYGVKD. J gave up 0 bases and V 11 bases, and 13 bases lay outside the gene matches. The CDR3 covers 15 residues. CDR3 loop: CASTSRQGSSYEQYF. CDR3 sequence (DNA): TGTGCCTCCACCTCCCGACAGGGTTCCTCCTACGAGCAGTACTTC.

V is TRBV2 and J is TRBJ1-2; D is unclear. Germline CDR1 and CDR2: SNHLY and FYNNEI. This CDR3 contains 16 residues. The V gene lost 6 bases and the J gene lost 5 bases, with 22 bases spanning the gap. The CDR3 sequence is CASRERVGSNQYGYTF. The CDR3 DNA reads TGTGCCAGCAGGGAGAGGGTCGGCAGTAATCAATATGGCTACACCTTC.

The gene calls are TRBV9 and TRBJ1-2; D unresolved. Deletions cut 4 bases from V and 0 bases from J, with 7 bases between. The CDR3 length is 13 residues. The germline V gene encodes CDR1 SGDLS and CDR2 YYNGEE. Written as DNA, the CDR3 is TGTGCCAGCAGCCTAGGAGCTAACTATGGCTACACCTTC. This translates into CASSLGANYGYTF.

The chain carries TRBV3-1 (or the pseudogene TRBV3-2) and TRBJ1-5, with unresolved D. V shed 1 base and J shed 7 bases, with 11 bases lying between them. This CDR3 region has 14 residues. Germline V gene data show CDR1 as LGHDT and CDR2 as YNNKEL (reference sequence). CDR3 protein: CASSQAQVSQPQHF. DNA for the CDR3: TGTGCCAGCAGCCAAGCCCAGGTATCGCAGCCCCAGCATTTT.

CDR3: CASSQSVTSGFYEQYF. CDR3 nucleotides: TGTGCCAGCAGCCAAAGTGTAACTAGCGGCTTCTACGAGCAGTACTTC. The rearrangement links TRBV3-1 (or the pseudogene TRBV3-2) to TRBJ2-7; 8 bases fit TRBD2. Per the germline V gene, CDR1 is LGHDT and CDR2 is YNNKEL (reference sequence). The trim removed 2 bases at V and 3 bases at J, leaving 9 bases unmatched. The length of the CDR3 is 16 residues.

The rearrangement uses TRBV24-1 and TRBJ2-3, with D tentatively TRBD2 (5 bases). V was shortened by 4 bases and J by 2 bases, with 12 bases between the two germline ends. The CDR3 loop spans 15 amino acids. Germline V CDR1 and CDR2: KGHDR, SFDVKD. CDR3 DNA: TGTGCCACCAGTGAATCCGACTACTACACAGATACGCAGTATTTT. Protein product: CATSESDYYTDTQYF.

This sequence joins TRBV30 and TRBJ2-6, with 9 positions matching TRBD1. Germline V gene data show CDR1 as GTSNPN and CDR2 as SVGIG (reference sequence). Trimming cost V 0 bases and J 4 bases; bases outside gene matches: 7. The CDR3 has 17 residues. The CDR3 bases are TGTGCCTGGAGTGTACGGGACAGGGACTCCGGGGCCAACGTCCTGACTTTC. Protein product: CAWSVRDRDSGANVLTF. The full variable domain, with the rest looked up from reference TRBV30 and TRBJ2-6, is SQTIHQWPATLVQPVGSPLSLECTVEGTSNPNLYWYRQAAGRGLQLLFYSVGIGQISSEVPQNLSASRPQDRQFILSSKKLLLSDSGFYLCAWSVRDRDSGANVLTFGAGSRLTVL.

In this sample, this clone turned up a few times. The rearrangement links TRBV7-9 to TRBJ2-7, with 8 bases aligning to TRBD1. The trim removed 5 bases at V and 5 bases at J, leaving 8 bases unmatched. The CDR3 is 14 residues long. The V gene's germline CDR1 is SEHNR and CDR2 FQNEAQ (reference sequence). The CDR3 region has the DNA TGTGCCAGCAGCACACAGGGGGGACAGGACGAGCAGTACTTC. It translates to CASSTQGGQDEQYF.

The chain recombines TRBV19 with TRBJ2-1; maybe TRBD2 (7 bases). The CDR3 has 16 amino acids. V lost 7 bases to trimming and J lost 3 bases, with 19 bases between them. Germline lookup yields CDR1 LNHDA and CDR2 SQIVND (reference sequence). CDR3 in DNA: TGTGCCAGTAAGAGGGTGGGCGGGGGCCACTACAATGAGCAGTTCTTC. It yields the protein CASKRVGGGHYNEQFF.

The genes are TRBV5-1 and TRBJ1-2; TRBD1 matches at 8 bases. V dropped 5 bases and J dropped 6; count of bases not matched to a gene: 12. CDR1 SGHRS and CDR2 YFSETQ come from the germline V gene. This CDR3 spans 15 amino acids. CDR3 residues: CASRKGLRGLDGYTF. CDR3 DNA: TGCGCCAGCAGGAAGGGTCTCAGGGGGCTGGATGGCTACACCTTC.

The chain is built from TRBV28 and TRBJ2-1, with TRBD1 identical over 7 bases. The CDR3 length is 17 residues. CDR1 and CDR2 (germline): MDHEN, SYDVKM. Losses at the gene ends were 2 bases for V and 3 bases for J; bases not matched to a gene: 10. The DNA for the CDR3 is TGTGCCAGCAGTTTACAGGGGACAGCTGACTTCTACAATGAGCAGTTCTTC. It yields the protein CASSLQGTADFYNEQFF.

The V call is TRBV7-2, the J call TRBJ2-7; 8 nucleotides match TRBD1. Germline V gene data show CDR1 as SGHTA and CDR2 as FQGNSA. Trimming cost V 4 bases and J 4 bases; bases outside gene matches: 6. The CDR3 is 14 residues long. CDR3 region: CASSYGQGTYEQYF. Written as DNA, the CDR3 is TGTGCCAGCAGCTACGGACAGGGTACTTACGAGCAGTACTTC.

J is TRBJ2-3 and V is TRBV18; no clear D gene. Germline V gene sequence: CDR1 KGHSH, CDR2 LQKENI. V shed 4 bases and J shed 0 bases, with 8 bases lying between them. The CDR3 totals 14 residues. CDR3 region: CASSRGTSTDTQYF. CDR3 DNA sequence: TGTGCCAGCTCACGTGGCACGAGCACAGATACGCAGTATTTT.

The chain recombines TRBV7-9 with TRBJ2-1; possible D gene TRBD1, 5 bases. The CDR3 contains 13 residues. In germline, CDR1 is SEHNR, CDR2 FQNEAQ (reference sequence). V was clipped by 5 bases and J by 8 bases, with 13 bases between them. CDR3 protein: CASSPDPRDEQFF. The CDR3 region has the DNA TGTGCCAGCAGCCCCGACCCCAGGGATGAGCAGTTCTTC.

This rearrangement joins TRBV29-1 to TRBJ2-6; TRBD1 aligns across 7 bases. The germline V gene has CDR1 SQVTM and CDR2 ANQGSEA. The CDR3 length is 15 residues. V shed 5 bases and J 3 bases; nucleotides not matched to a gene: 7. This chain's CDR3 is CSVFNRGDGANVLTF. The CDR3 DNA reads TGCAGCGTTTTTAACAGGGGAGATGGGGCCAACGTCCTGACTTTC. Supplemented by reference TRBV29-1 and TRBJ2-6, the full variable domain reads SAVISQKPSRDICQRGTSLTIQCQVDSQVTMMFWYRQQPGQSLTLIATANQGSEATYESGFVIDKFPISRPNLTFSTLTVSNMSPEDSSIYLCSVFNRGDGANVLTFGAGSRLTVL.

The chain combines TRBV28 with TRBJ2-7; the D gene is possibly TRBD2 (6 bases). CDR1 MDHEN and CDR2 SYDVKM come from the germline V gene. V lost 5 bases and J 1 base, leaving 12 bases between the germline ends. The CDR3 contains 14 residues. CDR3 protein: CASSIGAGSYEQYF. The CDR3 DNA is TGTGCCAGCAGTATCGGGGCGGGATCCTACGAGCAGTACTTC.